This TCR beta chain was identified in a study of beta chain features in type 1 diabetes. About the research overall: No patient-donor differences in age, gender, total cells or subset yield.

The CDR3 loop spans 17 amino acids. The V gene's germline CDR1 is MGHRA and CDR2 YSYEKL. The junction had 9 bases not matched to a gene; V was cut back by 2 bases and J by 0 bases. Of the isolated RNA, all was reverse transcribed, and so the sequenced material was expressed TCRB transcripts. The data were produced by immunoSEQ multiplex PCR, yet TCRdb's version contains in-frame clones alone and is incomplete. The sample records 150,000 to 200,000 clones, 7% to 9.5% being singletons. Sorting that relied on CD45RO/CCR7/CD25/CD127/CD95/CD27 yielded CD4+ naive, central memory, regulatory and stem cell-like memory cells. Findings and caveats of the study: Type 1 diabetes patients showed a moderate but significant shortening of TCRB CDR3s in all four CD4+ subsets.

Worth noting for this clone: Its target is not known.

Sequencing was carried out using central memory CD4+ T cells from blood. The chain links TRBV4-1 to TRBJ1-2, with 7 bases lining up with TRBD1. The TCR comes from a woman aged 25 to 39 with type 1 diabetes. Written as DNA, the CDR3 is TGCGCCAGCAGCCAAACGACAGGGAGACCTTCTAACTATGGCTACACCTTC. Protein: CASSQTTGRPSNYGYTF.